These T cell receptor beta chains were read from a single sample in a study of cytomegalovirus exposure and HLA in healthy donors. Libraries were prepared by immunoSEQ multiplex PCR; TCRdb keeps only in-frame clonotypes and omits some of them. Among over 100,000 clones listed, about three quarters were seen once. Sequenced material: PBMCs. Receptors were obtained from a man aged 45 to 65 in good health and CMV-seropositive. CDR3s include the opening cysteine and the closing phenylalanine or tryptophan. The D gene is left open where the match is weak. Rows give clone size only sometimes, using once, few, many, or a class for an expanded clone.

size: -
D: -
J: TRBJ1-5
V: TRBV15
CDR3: CATRLGRGRRGLGEPQHF
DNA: TGTGCCACGCGTTTGGGCAGGGGAAGACGGGGATTGGGGGAGCCCCAGCATTTT

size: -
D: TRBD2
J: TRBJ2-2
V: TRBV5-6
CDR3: CASSGRDSKNTGELFF
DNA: TGTGCCAGCAGCGGGAGGGACTCAAAGAACACCGGGGAGCTGTTTTTT

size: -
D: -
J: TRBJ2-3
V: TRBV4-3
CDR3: CASSQDFGLTDTQYF
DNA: TGCGCCAGCAGCCAAGATTTTGGGCTCACAGATACGCAGTATTTT

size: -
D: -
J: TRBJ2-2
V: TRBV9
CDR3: CASSDYHRTGELFF
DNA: TGTGCCAGCAGCGACTATCACCGGACCGGGGAGCTGTTTTTT

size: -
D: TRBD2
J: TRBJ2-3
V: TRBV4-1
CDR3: CASSQLGLATDTQYF
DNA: TGCGCCAGCAGCCAACTGGGACTAGCGACAGATACGCAGTATTTT

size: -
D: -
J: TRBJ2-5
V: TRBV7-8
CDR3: CASSQIPGTPQYF
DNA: TGTGCCAGCAGCCAAATTCCCGGGACTCCGCAGTACTTC

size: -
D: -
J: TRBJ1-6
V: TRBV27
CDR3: CASRVQSNSPLHF
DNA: TGTGCCAGCAGGGTACAGTCGAATTCACCCCTCCACTTT

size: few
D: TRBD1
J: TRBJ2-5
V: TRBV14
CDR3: CASSQKTGKAETQYF
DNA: TGTGCCAGCAGCCAAAAGACAGGGAAGGCAGAGACCCAGTACTTC

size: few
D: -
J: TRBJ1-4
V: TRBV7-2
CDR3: CASRIREGKLFF
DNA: TGTGCCAGCAGGATAAGGGAGGGAAAACTGTTTTTT

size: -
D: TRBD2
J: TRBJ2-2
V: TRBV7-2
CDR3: CASSSRLAGRPGELFF
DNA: TGTGCCAGCAGCTCGCGACTAGCGGGCCGGCCCGGGGAGCTGTTTTTT

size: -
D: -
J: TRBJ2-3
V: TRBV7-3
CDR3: CASSIQNTDTQYF
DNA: TGTGCCAGCAGCATACAAAACACAGATACGCAGTATTTT

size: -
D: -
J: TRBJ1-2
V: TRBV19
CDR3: CASSMRQGYGYTF
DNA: TGTGCCAGTAGTATGCGGCAGGGGTATGGCTACACCTTC

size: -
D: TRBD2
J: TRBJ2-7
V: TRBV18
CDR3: CDSSLGPGLGNYEQYF
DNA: TGTGACAGCTCATTGGGACCGGGACTAGGGAATTACGAGCAGTACTTC

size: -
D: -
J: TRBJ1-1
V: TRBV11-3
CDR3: CASSSRGLNTEAFF
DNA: TGTGCCAGCAGTAGTCGGGGGTTGAACACTGAAGCTTTCTTT

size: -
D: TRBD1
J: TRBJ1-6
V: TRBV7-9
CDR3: CASSPGDRGPGSPLHF
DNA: TGTGCCAGCAGCCCCGGGGACAGGGGCCCTGGTTCACCCCTCCACTTT

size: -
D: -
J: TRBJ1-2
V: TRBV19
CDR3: CASWSPGNSGYGYTF
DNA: TGTGCCAGTTGGAGCCCGGGGAACAGCGGCTATGGCTACACCTTC

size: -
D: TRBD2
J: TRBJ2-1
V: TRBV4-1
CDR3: CASSRVASGLYNEQFF
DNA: TGCGCCAGCAGCCGCGTGGCTAGCGGGCTTTACAATGAGCAGTTCTTC

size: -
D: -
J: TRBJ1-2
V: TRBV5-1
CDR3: CASSLTTNYGYTF
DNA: TGCGCCAGCAGCTTGACAACTAACTATGGCTACACCTTC

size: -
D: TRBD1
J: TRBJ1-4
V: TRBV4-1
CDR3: CASSQGEGAGNEKLFF
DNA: TGCGCCAGCAGCCAAGGTGAGGGGGCCGGGAATGAAAAACTGTTTTTT

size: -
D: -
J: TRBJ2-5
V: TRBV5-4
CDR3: CASSLGPAGETQYF
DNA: TGTGCCAGCAGCTTGGGGCCAGCAGGAGAGACCCAGTACTTC

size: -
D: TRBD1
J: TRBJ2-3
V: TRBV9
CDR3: CASSPTGGPDTQYF
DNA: TGTGCCAGCAGCCCGACAGGGGGTCCAGATACGCAGTATTTT

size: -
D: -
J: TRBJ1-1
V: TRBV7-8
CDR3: CASSLVAQNTEAFF
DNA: TGTGCCAGCAGCTTAGTAGCACAGAACACTGAAGCTTTCTTT

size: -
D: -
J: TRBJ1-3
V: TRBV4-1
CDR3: CASSQGFRIRQRTGMANTIYF
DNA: TGCGCCAGCAGCCAAGGATTTAGGATACGACAACGGACGGGAATGGCAAACACCATATATTTT

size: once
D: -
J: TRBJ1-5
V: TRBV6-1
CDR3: CASSEGVGRSQPQHF
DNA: TGTGCCAGCAGTGAAGGGGTGGGGAGGAGTCAGCCCCAGCATTTT

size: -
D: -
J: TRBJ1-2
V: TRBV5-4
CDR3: CASSLGGQYGYTF
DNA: TGTGCCAGCAGCTTGGGGGGGCAGTATGGCTACACCTTC

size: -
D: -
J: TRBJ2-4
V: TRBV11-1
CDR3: CASSLERTALAKNIQYF
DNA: TGTGCCAGCAGCTTAGAGAGGACAGCACTAGCCAAAAACATTCAGTACTTC

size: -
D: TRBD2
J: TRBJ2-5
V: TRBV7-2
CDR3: CASSLGAGSGGGETQYF
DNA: TGTGCCAGCAGCTTGGGGGCGGGTAGCGGGGGAGGAGAGACCCAGTACTTC

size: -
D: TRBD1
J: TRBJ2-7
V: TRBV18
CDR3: CASSGGQPNEQYF
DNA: TGTGCCAGCTCAGGGGGACAGCCAAACGAGCAGTACTTC

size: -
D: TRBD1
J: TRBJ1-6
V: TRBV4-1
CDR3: CASSQQTGGSYNSPLHF
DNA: TGCGCCAGCAGCCAACAAACAGGGGGGTCCTATAATTCACCCCTCCACTTT

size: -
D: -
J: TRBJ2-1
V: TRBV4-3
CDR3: CASSRGGASHGRGDEQFF
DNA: TGCGCCAGCAGCCGAGGGGGCGCATCACACGGGAGAGGCGATGAGCAGTTCTTC

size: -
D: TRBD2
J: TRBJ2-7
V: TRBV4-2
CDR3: CASSQVRQREPGDEQYF
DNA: TGTGCCAGCAGCCAAGTCCGTCAGCGGGAGCCCGGGGACGAGCAGTACTTC

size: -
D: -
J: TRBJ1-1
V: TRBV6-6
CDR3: CASSPGGGLNTEAFF
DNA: TGTGCCAGCAGTCCCGGGGGAGGATTGAACACTGAAGCTTTCTTT

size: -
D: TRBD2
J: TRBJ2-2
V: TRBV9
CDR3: CASAGGAGGFSTGELFF
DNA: TGTGCCAGCGCCGGAGGAGCGGGGGGTTTTAGCACCGGGGAGCTGTTTTTT

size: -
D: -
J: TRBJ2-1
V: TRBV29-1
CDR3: CSVDGGSYNEQFF
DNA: TGCAGCGTTGACGGGGGCTCCTACAATGAGCAGTTCTTC

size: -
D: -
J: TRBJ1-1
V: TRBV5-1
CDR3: CASSSGEPGNTEAFF
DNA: TGCGCCAGCAGCTCCGGGGAACCGGGGAACACTGAAGCTTTCTTT

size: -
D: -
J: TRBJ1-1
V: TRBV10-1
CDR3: CASSENMNTEAFF
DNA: TGCGCCAGCAGTGAGAACATGAACACTGAAGCTTTCTTT

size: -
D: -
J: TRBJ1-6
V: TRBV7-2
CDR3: CASSLQTGGNSPLHF
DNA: TGTGCCAGCAGCCTACAAACGGGGGGTAATTCACCCCTCCACTTT

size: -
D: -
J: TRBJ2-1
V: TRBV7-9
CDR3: CASSRSGYNEQFF
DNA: TGTGCCAGCAGTAGGAGCGGTTACAATGAGCAGTTCTTC

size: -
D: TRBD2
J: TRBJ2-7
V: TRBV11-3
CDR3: CASSYSGAEQYF
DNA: TGTGCCAGCAGCTATAGCGGGGCCGAGCAGTACTTC

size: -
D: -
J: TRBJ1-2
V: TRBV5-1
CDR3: CASSFDSNYGYTF
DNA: TGCGCCAGCAGCTTCGACAGCAACTATGGCTACACCTTC

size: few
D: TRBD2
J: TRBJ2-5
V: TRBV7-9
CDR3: CASSSGRAGETQYF
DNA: TGTGCCAGCAGTTCCGGGAGGGCCGGGGAGACCCAGTACTTC

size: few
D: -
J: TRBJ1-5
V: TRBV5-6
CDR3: CAQQLPPVLGHNQPQHF
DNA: TGTGCCCAGCAGCTTCCCCCAGTACTAGGTCACAATCAGCCCCAGCATTTT

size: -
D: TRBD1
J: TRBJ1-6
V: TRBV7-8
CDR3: CASSFRDRGISPLHF
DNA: TGTGCCAGCAGTTTCCGGGACAGGGGCATTTCACCCCTCCACTTT

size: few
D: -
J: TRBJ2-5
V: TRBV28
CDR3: CASSLSGAWNF
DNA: TGTGCCAGCAGTTTATCAGGGGCCTGGAACTTC

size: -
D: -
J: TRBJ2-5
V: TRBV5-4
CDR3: CASSVPDRQETQYF
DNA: TGTGCCAGCAGCGTACCCGACAGACAAGAGACCCAGTACTTC

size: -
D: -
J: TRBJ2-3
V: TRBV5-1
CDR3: CASSLGAGHDTQYF
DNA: TGCGCCAGCAGCTTGGGCGCAGGTCACGATACGCAGTATTTT

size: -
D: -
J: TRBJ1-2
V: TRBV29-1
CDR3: CSVVSTKEAYGYTF
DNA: TGCAGCGTTGTTTCGACCAAGGAGGCCTATGGCTACACCTTC

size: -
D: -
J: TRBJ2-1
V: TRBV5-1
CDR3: CASSLVPVSSYNEQFF
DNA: TGCGCCAGCAGCTTGGTTCCGGTTAGCTCCTACAATGAGCAGTTCTTC

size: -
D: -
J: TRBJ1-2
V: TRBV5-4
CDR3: CASSREGIYGYTF
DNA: TGTGCCAGCAGCCGTGAGGGAATCTATGGCTACACCTTC

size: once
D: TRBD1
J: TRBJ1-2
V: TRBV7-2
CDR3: CASSGRGLGQGYSGYTF
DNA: TGTGCCAGCAGCGGGAGGGGGCTGGGACAGGGTTACTCTGGCTACACCTTC

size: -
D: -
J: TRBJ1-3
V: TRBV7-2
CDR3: CASSLAGGRRSSGNTIYF
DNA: TGTGCCAGCAGCTTAGCGGGTGGCAGGCGCAGCTCTGGAAACACCATATATTTT

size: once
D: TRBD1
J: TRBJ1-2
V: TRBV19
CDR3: CASSTGTAVWTF
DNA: TGTGCCAGTAGTACCGGGACAGCTGTGTGGACCTTC

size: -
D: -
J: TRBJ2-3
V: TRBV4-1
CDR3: CASSQDGVGTDTQYF
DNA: TGCGCCAGCAGCCAAGACGGGGTGGGCACAGATACGCAGTATTTT

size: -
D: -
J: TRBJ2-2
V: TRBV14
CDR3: CASSQDIRGELFF
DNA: TGTGCCAGCAGCCAAGACATTCGGGGGGAGCTGTTTTTT

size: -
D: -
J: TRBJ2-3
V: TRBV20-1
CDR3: CSAFGEDTQYF
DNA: TGCAGTGCCTTTGGTGAGGATACGCAGTATTTT

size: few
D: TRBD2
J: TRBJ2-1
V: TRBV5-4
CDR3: CASSDGGARSYNEQFF
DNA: TGTGCCAGCAGCGACGGGGGGGCCCGCTCCTACAATGAGCAGTTCTTC

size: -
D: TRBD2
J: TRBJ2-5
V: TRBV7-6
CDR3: CASSLGLAQETQYF
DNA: TGTGCCAGCAGCTTAGGACTAGCCCAAGAGACCCAGTACTTC

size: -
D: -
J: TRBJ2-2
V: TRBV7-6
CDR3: CASSQVFTGTNTGELFF
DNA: TGTGCCAGCAGCCAGGTCTTTACAGGGACGAACACCGGGGAGCTGTTTTTT

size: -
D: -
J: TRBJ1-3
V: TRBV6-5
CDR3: CASSQHSGNTIYF
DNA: TGTGCCAGCAGCCAACACTCTGGAAACACCATATATTTT